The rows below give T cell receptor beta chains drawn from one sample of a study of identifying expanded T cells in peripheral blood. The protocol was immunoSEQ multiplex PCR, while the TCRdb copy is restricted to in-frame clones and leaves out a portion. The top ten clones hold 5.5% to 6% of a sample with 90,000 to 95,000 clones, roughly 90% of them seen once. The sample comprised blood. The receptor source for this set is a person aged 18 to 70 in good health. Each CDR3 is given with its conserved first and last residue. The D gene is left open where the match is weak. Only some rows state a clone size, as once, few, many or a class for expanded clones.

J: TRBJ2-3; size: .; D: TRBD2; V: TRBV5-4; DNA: TGTGCCAGCAGCTTAGCTAGCGGGGGGTTTGTCGCAGATACGCAGTATTTT; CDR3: CASSLASGGFVADTQYF
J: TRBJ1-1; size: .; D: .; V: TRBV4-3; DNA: TGCGCCAGCAGCCAAGTAGGAATGGTGAACACTGAAGCTTTCTTT; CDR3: CASSQVGMVNTEAFF
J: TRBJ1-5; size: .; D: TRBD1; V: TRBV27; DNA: TGTGCCAGCAGAGGGACAGGGGGAGTCCAGCCCCAGCATTTT; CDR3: CASRGTGGVQPQHF
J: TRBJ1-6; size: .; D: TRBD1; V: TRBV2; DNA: TGTGCCAGCAGTGAGCAGGGGGCGAGTTCACCCCTCCACTTT; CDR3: CASSEQGASSPLHF
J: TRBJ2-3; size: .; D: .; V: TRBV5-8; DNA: TGTGCCAGCAGCTTGGTTTCTTCCTACACAGATACGCAGTATTTT; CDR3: CASSLVSSYTDTQYF
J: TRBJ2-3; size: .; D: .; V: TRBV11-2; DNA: TGTGCCAGCAGCCCCGGCTCAGTAAGAACAGATACGCAGTATTTT; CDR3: CASSPGSVRTDTQYF
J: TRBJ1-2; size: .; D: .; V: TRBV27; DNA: TGTGCCAGCAAATTTCGGGGGCGTCCAGGTGGCTACACCTTC; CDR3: CASKFRGRPGGYTF
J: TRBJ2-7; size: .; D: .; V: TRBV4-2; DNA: TGTGCCAGCAGCCAAGGGACCGCCTTGGGGGCAGTGGTCGAGCAGTACTTC; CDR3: CASSQGTALGAVVEQYF
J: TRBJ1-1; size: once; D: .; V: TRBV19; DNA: TGTGCCAGTAGTTACGACCCCATCGGTACTGAAGCTTTCTTT; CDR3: CASSYDPIGTEAFF
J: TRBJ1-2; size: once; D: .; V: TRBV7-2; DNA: TGTGCCAGCAGCTTAGGACAGAGCCATGGCTACACCTTC; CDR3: CASSLGQSHGYTF
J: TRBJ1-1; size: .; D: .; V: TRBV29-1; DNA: TGCAGCACCGAGGTCACTCTGAACACTGAAGCTTTCTTT; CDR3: CSTEVTLNTEAFF
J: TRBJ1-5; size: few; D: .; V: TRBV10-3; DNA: TGTGCCATCAGTCGCCAGTCCACGGGGGGCAATCAGCCCCAGCATTTT; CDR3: CAISRQSTGGNQPQHF
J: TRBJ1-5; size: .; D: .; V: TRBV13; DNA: TGTGCCAGCAGCCGGGACAAGGCCAATCAGCCCCAGCATTTT; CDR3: CASSRDKANQPQHF
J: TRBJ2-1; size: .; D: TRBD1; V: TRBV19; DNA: TGTGCCAGTAGCCCATCCGGGGCAGGGGGCAGTGAGCAGTTCTTC; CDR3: CASSPSGAGGSEQFF
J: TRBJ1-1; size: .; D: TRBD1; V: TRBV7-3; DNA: TGTGCCAGCAGCTTAGACGGGACAGTCAACACTGAAGCTTTCTTT; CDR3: CASSLDGTVNTEAFF
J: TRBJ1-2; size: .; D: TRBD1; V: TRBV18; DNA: TGTGCCAGCCTAGGAGGGACAGACTATGGCTACACCTTC; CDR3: CASLGGTDYGYTF
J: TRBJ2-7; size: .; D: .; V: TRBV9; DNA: TGTGCCAGCAGCGGCAAAACTAATACCTACGAGCAGTACTTC; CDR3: CASSGKTNTYEQYF
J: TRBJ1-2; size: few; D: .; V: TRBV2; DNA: TGTGCCAGCAGTGAGGGGGAGCGGCACGGCTACACCTTC; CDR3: CASSEGERHGYTF
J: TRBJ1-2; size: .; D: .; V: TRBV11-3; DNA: TGTGCCAGCAGCTTAGATCTCCAGACTGCTGGCTACACCTTC; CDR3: CASSLDLQTAGYTF
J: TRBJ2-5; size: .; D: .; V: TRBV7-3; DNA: TGTGCCAGCAGCTTATCGGCCGGGGGAGAGACCCAGTACTTC; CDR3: CASSLSAGGETQYF
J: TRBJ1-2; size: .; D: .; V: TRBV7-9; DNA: TGTGCCAGCACCCCTAACGGGCGGGGGGGCTACACCTTC; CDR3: CASTPNGRGGYTF
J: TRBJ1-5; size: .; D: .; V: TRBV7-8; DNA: TGTGCCAGCAGCTTAGCGATTCGGGGGCTTGGTCAGCCCCAGCATTTT; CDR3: CASSLAIRGLGQPQHF
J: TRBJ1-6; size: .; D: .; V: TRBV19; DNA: TGTGCCAGTAGTAGGCTTCACGACACGGGCGATTCACCCCTCCACTTT; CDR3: CASSRLHDTGDSPLHF
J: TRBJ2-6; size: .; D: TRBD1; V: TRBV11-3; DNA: TGTGCCAGCAGCTCGCCCCCAGGACAGGGGTTCGCTGGGGCCAACGTCCTGACTTTC; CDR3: CASSSPPGQGFAGANVLTF
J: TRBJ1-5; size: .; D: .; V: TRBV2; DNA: TGTGCCAGCCACTACAGGGTGAGCAATCAGCCCCAGCATTTT; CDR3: CASHYRVSNQPQHF
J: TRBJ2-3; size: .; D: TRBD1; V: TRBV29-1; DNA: TGCAGCGTTGAAGGTGGCAGGGGGCTCCTAGATACGCAGTATTTT; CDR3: CSVEGGRGLLDTQYF
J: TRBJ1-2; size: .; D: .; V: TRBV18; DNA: TGTGCCAGCTCACCACCGCAGATAAGGGGCTACACCTTC; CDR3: CASSPPQIRGYTF
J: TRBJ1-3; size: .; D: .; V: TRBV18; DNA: TGTGCCAGCTCACCACCGGACTCTGGAAACACCATATATTTT; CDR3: CASSPPDSGNTIYF
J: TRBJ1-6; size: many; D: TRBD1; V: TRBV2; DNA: TGTGCCAGCAGTGTAATACAGGGGGATTCACCCCTCCACTTT; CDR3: CASSVIQGDSPLHF
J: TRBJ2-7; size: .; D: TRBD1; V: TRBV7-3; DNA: TGTGCCAGCAGCTTAGGGACAGGGTTATCCTACGAGCAGTACTTC; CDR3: CASSLGTGLSYEQYF
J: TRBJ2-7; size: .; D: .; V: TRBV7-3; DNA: TGTGCCAGCAGCGTAAGGGAGTCGGGGGCCGCCTGCGAGCAGTACTTC; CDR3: CASSVRESGAACEQYF
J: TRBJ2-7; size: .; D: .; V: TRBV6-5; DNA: TGTGCCAGCAGGGTCCGGGCCTTCCAGGTGGAGCAGTACTTC; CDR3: CASRVRAFQVEQYF
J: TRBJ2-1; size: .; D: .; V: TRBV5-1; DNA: TGCGCCAGCAGCTTGAGCCCGGGTTCCTACAATGAGCAGTTCTTC; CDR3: CASSLSPGSYNEQFF
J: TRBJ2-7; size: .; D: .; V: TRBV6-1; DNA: TGTGCCAGCAGGGGGGCAAGGCTAGGGGCCTACGAGCAGTACTTC; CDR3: CASRGARLGAYEQYF
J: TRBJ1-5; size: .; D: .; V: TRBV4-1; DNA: TGCGCCAGCAGCCAAACTATATTATTGGGTCAGCCCCAGCATTTT; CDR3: CASSQTILLGQPQHF
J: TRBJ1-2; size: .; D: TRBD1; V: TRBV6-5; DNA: TGTGCCAGCAGTTCCGCAGGGGGCGGGGACTATGGCTACACCTTC; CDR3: CASSSAGGGDYGYTF
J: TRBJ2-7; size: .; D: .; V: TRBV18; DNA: TGTGCCAGCTCACCACCTAACCGGAACAAAGCCCCCTACGAGCAGTACTTC; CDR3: CASSPPNRNKAPYEQYF
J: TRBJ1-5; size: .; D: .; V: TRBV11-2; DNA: TGTGCCAGCAGCTTGGATAACGGGAGCAATCAGCCCCAGCATTTT; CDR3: CASSLDNGSNQPQHF
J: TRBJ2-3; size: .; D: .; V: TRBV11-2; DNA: TGTGCCAGCAGCCGCCCCTCGGTGGGGGTACACACAGATACGCAGTATTTT; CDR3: CASSRPSVGVHTDTQYF
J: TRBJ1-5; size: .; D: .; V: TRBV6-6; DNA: TGTGCCAGCTTGGACAGACCAAATCAGCCCCAGCATTTT; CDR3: CASLDRPNQPQHF